This TCR beta chain was retrieved from a study of blood T cell repertoires in COVID-19. Study-level information: PBMCs, B-cell-depleted T cells, or T cells were the source of the cDNA or gDNA that made up the material.

In the study's own analysis: Cell counts per sample came from amplifying reference gene primers. Sequencing used immunoSEQ multiplex PCR; TCRdb keeps in-frame clones, though not all of them. That table is the source of V, J and clone size, and D and trimming were worked out from the DNA. This sample carries 370,000 or so clones, approximately 89% of them seen once, and the ten largest clones take 1.3%. Symptom resolution, clearance, or two negative PCRs marked donors in Cohort 3 as recovered. CDR1 is MNHEY, CDR2 SVGEGT, per germline. There are 17 residues in the CDR3. V trimming: 5 bases; J trimming: 5 bases; junction bases outside the gene matches: 15.

Specimen: PBMCs or T cells enriched from blood (not recorded which). This chain connects TRBV6-2 or TRBV6-3 to TRBJ1-5, with 7 nucleotides matching TRBD1. The sequence came from a young man who had recovered from COVID-19. The CDR3 coding sequence is TGTGCCAGCAGTAGGGACAGCCTGGGATGGGGTGATCAGCCCCAGCATTTT. It translates to CASSRDSLGWGDQPQHF.